This TCR beta chain is drawn from a study of blood T cell repertoires in COVID-19. The protocol was immunoSEQ multiplex PCR, while the TCRdb copy is restricted to in-frame clones and leaves out a portion. The sample yields 350,000 to 400,000 clones, approximately 88% seen once. V was pared by 0 bases and J by 3 bases, with 12 bases between. CDR1 SGHTA and CDR2 FQGNSA come from the germline V gene. The CDR3 totals 15 residues. The clonotype was recovered from a woman in her twenties or thirties with COVID-19, enrolled during active disease. What was sequenced was peripheral blood. The chain recombines TRBV7-2 with TRBJ2-7; D perhaps matches TRBD2 (5 bases). The CDR3 reads CASSLAGSRDYEQYV. In nucleotides, the CDR3 is TGTGCCAGCAGCTTAGCGGGGAGCCGAGACTACGAGCAGTACGTC.